The source of this T cell receptor (beta chain) is a study of shared clonotypes between healthy human individuals. Study-level background: A few men and a couple of women, aged 18 to 49, were donors. Study-level results: What naive subsets generally showed was a larger estimated richness than memory subsets showed. At large depth, rarefaction still showed sorted-subset sequencing to be incomplete.

Of note for this clone: The target antigen is unknown.

Per the germline V gene, CDR1 is SEHNR and CDR2 is FQNEAQ (reference sequence). Trimming took 9 bases from V and 6 from J, leaving 19 bases between them. The length of the CDR3 is 14 residues. Some clones are missing from TCRdb's copy, which holds only in-frame ones; the method was immunoSEQ multiplex PCR. The sample yields around 750,000 clones, about 74% seen once. Sequencing was performed on memory CD4+ T cells sorted from blood. Subset indicated: CD45RA-negative fraction. The chain links TRBV7-9 to TRBJ2-3; D gene uncertain. This TCR was sampled from a woman aged 30 to 39 in good health. CDR3 protein: CASQRVVTADTQYF. CDR3 sequence (DNA): TGTGCCAGTCAAAGGGTAGTAACTGCGGATACGCAGTATTTT.